What follows describes a single T cell receptor beta chain. The antigen this receptor binds is unknown. No base quality values were provided; no much bigger clone lies one nucleotide off. The data stem from a study of blood T cell repertoires in COVID-19 (dated by TCRdb to 2018 to 2020). In terms of the full investigation: Samples from collaborators originated in the United States, Italy and Spain and spanned both the acute and convalescent phases of COVID-19. The material from the prospective study consisted of cDNA or gDNA derived from T cells, B-cell-depleted T cells, or PBMCs. Subjects who had been exposed to COVID-19, were actively infected with it, or had recovered from it provided the deeply sampled blood TCRbeta repertoires that made up the dataset. The repertoires were released in a freely available public database meant as a resource for research on the immune response to SARS-CoV-2. Samples came from the ongoing ImmuneRACE study (first 160 participants) plus 1,254 subjects from 6 global collaborators. Nearly every sample came with metadata listing a de-identified subject ID, COVID-19 status, age in years and sex. HLA class I and class II types, where available, came from metadata supplied by the sample provider rather than from assay-based typing.

Its CDR3 holds 14 amino acids, cysteine through phenylalanine. Only CDR3 DNA is held: 42 bases, read in frame from base 1. According to the germline V gene, CDR1 reads SQVTM and CDR2 reads ANQGSEA. At the junction V is shortened by 6 bases and J by 8 bases; bases outside the gene matches: 13. TCRbeta CDR3 regions were amplified from genomic DNA using the immunoSEQ Assay, a bias-controlled multiplex PCR. The authors' pipeline ran thus. Nucleated cell counts per sample were estimated from amplification of reference gene primers within the assay. To quantify the absolute abundance of each unique TCRbeta CDR3 rearrangement, sequence reads were collapsed and filtered. For each sample, productive Simpson clonality was calculated by taking the square root of Simpson's diversity index across productive rearrangements. This immuneACCESS table, as held by TCRdb, lists in-frame sequences with V and J called but not all clones. Of the missing ones, under half trace to an unresolved V gene in checked studies; the others have no known cause. V, J and clone size are taken as reported in that table, and D and trimming were inferred from the DNA itself. The sample table holds 60,000 to 70,000 clones, of which over 75% were seen once. The ten largest make up 43% of the sample.

Broad study findings and their caveats: How much clinical and demographic metadata was included differed by source and by participant, and the metadata was provided uncurated.

In Seattle, one collaborating source enrolled patients while the infection was active and tracked those patients longitudinally over the course of disease. Collaborating institutions collected whole blood in K2EDTA tubes following their own protocols. Collaborator samples were shipped for TCRbeta analysis as frozen whole blood, isolated PBMCs, or DNA extracted from either sample type. Sequences were obtained from peripheral blood. The chain joins TRBV29-1 to TRBJ2-1, and 7 bases in between align with TRBD2. The TCR originated in a woman aged 55-69 years with COVID-19, enrolled during active disease. The DNA sequence is TGCAGCGTCGTCGGTGGCGGGAGTAGGCATGAGCAGTTCTTC. Translated, this gives CSVVGGGSRHEQFF.